The present T cell receptor (beta chain) was sequenced within a study of blood T cell repertoires in COVID-19. As for the study in general: PBMCs, B-cell-depleted T cells, or T cells provided the cDNA or gDNA that made up the material.

Method: immunoSEQ multiplex PCR; TCRdb's copy keeps in-frame clones and lacks some. The sample has 250,000 to 300,000 clones; approximately 81% are singletons. From germline, CDR1 is SGDLS and CDR2 YYNGEE. V was clipped by 2 bases and J by 2 bases; unmatched bases: 7. This CDR3 region has 16 residues. The specimen was peripheral blood. The receptor comes from a man between 60 and 75 years old with acute or convalescent COVID-19. V and J are TRBV9 and TRBJ2-3; TRBD2 matches 8 bases. The CDR3 region has the DNA TGTGCCAGCAGCGTTCGGGCGGGGGGTTCCACAGATACGCAGTATTTT. Its protein product is CASSVRAGGSTDTQYF.